The source of this TCR beta chain is a study of shared clonotypes between healthy human individuals. Study-wide results and caveats: Among a few donors, roughly 5.5% of naive CD4 clonotypes were found in common.

Of note for this clone: Its cognate antigen is unknown.

This CDR3 is 13 amino acids long. After removal of 8 bases from V and 3 bases from J, the junction contained 5 bases not matched to a gene. CDR1 is SNHLY, CDR2 FYNNEI, per germline. Donors were healthy HIV-negative adults without recent acute infections or vaccinations. TCRdb keeps only in-frame clones here, not all; method: immunoSEQ multiplex PCR. The profile covers some 2,000,000 clones, with 95% appearing a single time and 0.13% taken by the ten largest. The sample comprised naive CD4+ T cells sorted from blood. Specified subset: CD45RA+ positively selected. The V and J genes are TRBV2 and TRBJ2-7; 9 positions match TRBD1. The clonotype was recovered from a man aged 18-30 years in good health. CDR3 in amino acids: CASRTGVGYEQYF. The CDR3 region has the DNA TGTGCCAGCCGGACAGGGGTAGGCTACGAGCAGTACTTC.